Below are 32 T cell receptor beta chains sequenced from a single sample in a study of shared clonotypes between healthy human individuals. Here immunoSEQ multiplex PCR was the method, and the copy in TCRdb shows in-frame clones only, minus some. The sample consists of more than 1.2 million clones, 98% to 99% of them appearing once. What was sequenced was naive CD4+ T cells sorted from blood. Subset: CD45RA+ positively selected. Receptor source: a man in his thirties or forties in good health.

CDR3 nucleotide sequence: TGTGCCAGCACCTGGGACAGAGGCACTGAAGCTTTCTTT. Protein: CASTWDRGTEAFF. The genes are TRBV6-1 and TRBJ1-1; 7 bases agree with TRBD1. The germline V gene has CDR1 MNHNS and CDR2 SASEGT. The length of the CDR3 is 13 residues. The J segment lost 4 bases and the V segment lost 7 bases, leaving 6 bases of the junction unmatched.

The genes are TRBV2 and TRBJ2-1; 9 nucleotides match TRBD2. Losses at the gene ends were 6 bases for V and 7 bases for J; bases not matched to a gene: 7. Germline V CDR1 and CDR2: SNHLY, FYNNEI. CDR3 length: 14 amino acids. The CDR3 nucleotides read TGTGCCAGCAGGAGTAGCGGGAGTCGAAATGAGCAGTTCTTC. Protein product: CASRSSGSRNEQFF.

The count of this clone is one. The J gene is TRBJ1-2, the V gene TRBV5-1; 7 bases line up with TRBD1. This CDR3 has 14 residues. V was clipped by 4 bases and J by 5 bases; unmatched bases: 8. Germline V lookup: CDR1 SGHRS, CDR2 YFSETQ. CDR3 nucleotide sequence: TGCGCCAGCAGCCTGGGACAGAAGGAATATGGCTACACCTTC. It specifies CASSLGQKEYGYTF.

The CDR3 coding sequence is TGTGCCAGCAGTTCCCGTTGGGTCGGGGAGAACACTGAAGCTTTCTTT. Its protein is CASSSRWVGENTEAFF. The chain employs TRBV28 and TRBJ1-1; D ambiguous. The CDR3 runs to 16 residues. Trimming took off 4 bases at V and 1 base at J, with 16 bases between the two ends. CDR1 is MDHEN and CDR2 is SYDVKM in the germline V gene.

The chain combines TRBV5-6 with TRBJ2-5; 7 bases align to TRBD1. Germline loops: CDR1 SGHDT, CDR2 YYEEEE. V was pared by 4 bases and J by 0 bases, with 6 bases of the junction left unmatched. The CDR3 runs 15 residues. The chain's CDR3 is CASSVRDSHQETQYF. DNA of the CDR3: TGTGCCAGCAGCGTCCGGGACAGCCACCAAGAGACCCAGTACTTC.

The chain combines TRBV18 with TRBJ2-3; the match to TRBD1 covers 7 bases. V shed 3 bases, J shed 2 bases, and the junction held 5 bases outside the gene matches. The CDR3 loop spans 15 amino acids. Germline values: CDR1 KGHSH, CDR2 LQKENI. CDR3 sequence: CASSPLTGSTDTQYF. The CDR3 coding sequence is TGTGCCAGCTCACCCTTGACAGGGTCCACAGATACGCAGTATTTT.

V and J are TRBV10-2 and TRBJ2-3; D is ambiguous. The CDR3 is 13 amino acids. The V end was cut by 6 bases, the J end by 2 bases, with 9 bases between. Germline V lookup: CDR1 WSHSY, CDR2 SAAADI. Written as DNA, the CDR3 is TGCGCCAGCAGAGTGAAGTTCACAGATACGCAGTATTTT. It yields the protein CASRVKFTDTQYF.

To note about this clone: Other DNA sequences from this sample encode an identical CDR3 as well. The rearrangement joins TRBV30 to TRBJ1-1; D is perhaps TRBD1 (5 bases). Germline V gene lookup returns CDR1 GTSNPN and CDR2 SVGIG (reference sequence). The CDR3 covers 13 residues. V was cut by 4 bases and J by 1 base, with 10 bases left in between. Here the CDR3 DNA reads TGTGCCTGGACCCTTGGACAGAACACTGAAGCTTTCTTT. Translated, it gives CAWTLGQNTEAFF.

A remark on this clone: Within the sample, other DNA sequences also encode this same CDR3. The V and J genes are TRBV15 and TRBJ2-1; a possible D gene is TRBD1 (6 bases). Germline V gene sequence: CDR1 LNHNV, CDR2 YYDKDF (reference sequence). V was pared by 2 bases and J by 4 bases, with 12 bases between. The CDR3 runs to 15 residues. The CDR3 DNA follows: TGTGCCACCAGCAGATCCGGGACACTATACAATGAGCAGTTCTTC. This sequence encodes CATSRSGTLYNEQFF.

The V gene is TRBV5-1, the J gene TRBJ2-2; a possible D gene is TRBD1 (6 bases). This CDR3 has 15 residues. Trimming pared 4 bases from V and 1 base from J, leaving 11 bases between. CDR1 is SGHRS and CDR2 is YFSETQ in the germline V gene. The chain's CDR3 is CASSLLDRNTGELFF. In DNA form, the CDR3 reads TGCGCCAGCAGCCTTTTGGACAGGAACACCGGGGAGCTGTTTTTT.

The gene calls are TRBV6-5 and TRBJ1-3; D gene uncertain. This CDR3 has 13 residues. V lost 5 bases, J lost 4 bases, and 9 bases lay in between. Looked up from germline, CDR1 is MNHEY and CDR2 is SVGAGI. The CDR3 DNA reads as TGTGCCAGCAGTCCATACGCAGGAAACACCATATATTTT. It codes for CASSPYAGNTIYF.

The V and J genes are TRBV6-1 and TRBJ1-4; no clear D. V was pared by 2 bases and J by 4 bases, with 14 bases between. The CDR3 runs to 16 residues. Germline lookup yields CDR1 MNHNS and CDR2 SASEGT. The DNA for the CDR3 is TGTGCCAGCAGTGAATACGGAACACCCCTTAATGAAAAACTGTTTTTT. It yields the protein CASSEYGTPLNEKLFF.

V is TRBV6-1 and J is TRBJ1-1; 7 bases line up with TRBD1. Unmatched junction bases numbered 8, after V lost 6 bases and J lost 4 bases. Per germline, CDR1 MNHNS and CDR2 SASEGT. The CDR3 is 14 residues long. The CDR3 here is CASRDVYRGTEAFF. As DNA, the CDR3 is TGTGCCAGCAGGGACGTCTACAGGGGCACTGAAGCTTTCTTT.

The chain combines TRBV5-5 with TRBJ2-1; 12 bases are shared with TRBD2. Germline CDR1 is SGHKS and CDR2 is YYEKEE (reference sequence). The CDR3 has 20 residues. The J segment lost 2 bases and the V segment lost 1 base, leaving 13 bases of the junction unmatched. CDR3 nucleotide sequence: TGTGCCAGCAGCTTGCAGGTTCTAGCGGGAGGGGTCCCAACCTACAATGAGCAGTTCTTC. Amino acid sequence: CASSLQVLAGGVPTYNEQFF.

The chain is built from TRBV10-3 and TRBJ2-1; 9 nucleotides align to TRBD1. This CDR3 is 13 amino acids long. The J segment lost 9 bases and the V segment lost 6 bases, leaving 6 bases of the junction unmatched. The germline V gene has CDR1 ENHRY and CDR2 SYGVKD. As DNA, the CDR3 is TGTGCCATCAGAGACAGGGGGTCCGTTGAGCAGTTCTTC. The encoded protein is CAIRDRGSVEQFF.

The chain employs TRBV7-2 and TRBJ2-1; possibly TRBD2 for D (6 bases). V dropped 3 bases and J dropped 16 bases, with 13 bases sitting between them. This CDR3 has 11 amino acids. Germline assignment: CDR1 SGHTA and CDR2 FQGNSA. CDR3: CASSFGTLVFF. The CDR3 DNA follows: TGTGCCAGCAGCTTTGGGACTTTGGTATTCTTC.

Note on this clone: Other DNA variants within this sample encode the same CDR3. The gene calls are TRBV7-8 and TRBJ2-2; D is unclear. V was shortened by 5 bases and J by 5 bases, with 9 bases between the two germline ends. CDR1 SGHVS and CDR2 FQNEAQ come from the germline V gene. This CDR3 has 13 residues. CDR3 nucleotides: TGTGCCAGCAGCCTAGACGGGACCGGGGAGCTGTTTTTT. Translating it yields CASSLDGTGELFF.

As concerns this clone: Additional DNA sequences in this sample encode the identical CDR3. The gene calls are TRBV7-2 and TRBJ2-2; maybe TRBD1 (6 bases). Germline assignment: CDR1 SGHTA and CDR2 FQGNSA. The CDR3 sequence is 15 residues long. The V end was cut by 1 base, the J end by 5 bases, with 11 bases between. The CDR3, as DNA: TGTGCCAGCAGCTTAGTCAGGGGCTATACCGGGGAGCTGTTTTTT. Translating gives CASSLVRGYTGELFF.

The chain recombines TRBV10-3 with TRBJ2-5, with TRBD2 identical over 12 bases. The junction had 7 bases not matched to a gene; V was cut back by 4 bases and J by 4 bases. Germline assignment: CDR1 ENHRY and CDR2 SYGVKD. The length of the CDR3 is 16 residues. In DNA form, the CDR3 reads TGTGCCATCAGTGCTGTGACTAGCGGGAGAACAGAGACCCAGTACTTC. Translating gives CAISAVTSGRTETQYF.

V and J are TRBV2 and TRBJ2-2; tentatively, D is TRBD1 (6 bases). V lost 7 bases to trimming and J lost 6 bases, with 15 bases between them. The CDR3 length is 14 residues. Germline CDR1 and CDR2: SNHLY and FYNNEI. The CDR3 DNA sequence: TGTGCCAGCACAACAGGGAATTCCGCCGGGGAGCTGTTTTTT. This gives the protein CASTTGNSAGELFF.

CDR3 amino acids: CASSGTVRGDGYTF. Here the CDR3 DNA reads TGTGCCAGCTCCGGGACGGTGCGAGGGGATGGCTACACCTTC. This chain uses TRBV28 with TRBJ1-2, with a tentative D call TRBD1 (5 bases). V lost 8 bases to trimming and J lost 6 bases, with 19 bases between them. This CDR3 spans 14 amino acids. Germline CDR1 MDHEN, CDR2 SYDVKM.

The J gene is TRBJ2-3, the V gene TRBV18; D is unresolved. This CDR3 region has 16 residues. With 6 bases removed from V and 0 bases from J, the gap between germline ends came to 16 bases. The germline V gene encodes CDR1 KGHSH and CDR2 LQKENI. CDR3 bases: TGTGCCAGCTCGCCCCGGGCGAGTACTAGCACAGATACGCAGTATTTT. It codes for CASSPRASTSTDTQYF.

Only a few counts were recorded for this clone. V is TRBV28 and J is TRBJ2-7; the match to TRBD1 covers 8 bases. V dropped 4 bases and J dropped 0; count of bases not matched to a gene: 5. The CDR3 contains 15 residues. Looked up from germline, CDR1 is MDHEN and CDR2 is SYDVKM. The CDR3: CASSSPGQASYEQYF. The CDR3 DNA sequence: TGTGCCAGCAGTTCGCCGGGACAGGCCTCCTACGAGCAGTACTTC.

This chain uses TRBV11-3 with TRBJ2-2; 12 bases match TRBD2. Germline assignment: CDR1 SGHNT and CDR2 YENEEA. The CDR3 is 16 residues long. J gave up 5 bases and V 5 bases, and 6 bases lay outside the gene matches. The chain's CDR3 is CASSPSGTSGTGELFF. The CDR3, as DNA: TGTGCCAGCAGCCCCTCCGGGACTAGCGGGACCGGGGAGCTGTTTTTT. Variable domain in full (rest from reference TRBV11-3 and TRBJ2-2): EAGVVQSPRYKIIEKKQPVAFWCNPISGHNTLYWYLQNLGQGPELLIRYENEEAVDDSQLPKDRFSAERLKGVDSTLKIQPAELGDSAVYLCASSPSGTSGTGELFFGEGSRLTVL.

Comments on this clone: One end of the junction is discordant with germline, which a read error may explain. The rearrangement joins TRBV7-7 to TRBJ2-3, with 10 nucleotides matching TRBD1. Germline V CDR1 and CDR2: SSHAT, FNYEAQ (reference sequence). The CDR3 is 15 amino acids. CDR3 in amino acids: CASSERDRGGDTQYF. The CDR3 DNA reads as TGTGCTAGCAGCGAGAGGGACAGGGGAGGGGATACGCAGTATTTT. The full variable domain, rest sourced from reference TRBV7-7 and TRBJ2-3, is GAGVSQSPRYKVTKRGQDVTLRCDPISSHATLYWYQQALGQGPEFLTYFNYEAQPDKSGLPSDRFSAERPEGSISTLTIQRTEQRDSAMYRCASSERDRGGDTQYFGPGTRLTVL.

V is TRBV15 and J is TRBJ2-4, with D perhaps matching TRBD2 (5 bases). The V gene's germline CDR1 is LNHNV and CDR2 YYDKDF (reference sequence). Trimming removed 5 bases at V and 12 bases at J, with 23 bases between. The CDR3 contains 15 residues. The CDR3: CATSARRGTITTQYF. The CDR3 DNA follows: TGTGCCACCAGCGCAAGACGGGGTACTATTACTACTCAGTACTTC.

The chain links TRBV6-1 to TRBJ2-5; 10 bases align to TRBD2. Germline V gene sequence: CDR1 MNHNS, CDR2 SASEGT. This CDR3 is 19 amino acids long. Trimming at V came to 1 base and at J to 5 bases, leaving 16 bases not matched to a gene. CDR3 sequence reads: CASSEESWLAGVLEETQYF. DNA of the CDR3: TGTGCCAGCAGTGAAGAGAGTTGGCTAGCGGGAGTGCTAGAGGAGACCCAGTACTTC.

The chain employs TRBV2 and TRBJ2-1, with 9 bases matching TRBD2. The CDR3 spans 16 residues. The junction had 2 bases not matched to a gene; V was cut back by 2 bases and J by 0 bases. Germline V gene sequence: CDR1 SNHLY, CDR2 FYNNEI. DNA of the CDR3: TGTGCCAGCAGTGAAATTAGCGGGAGCTCCTACAATGAGCAGTTCTTC. Protein sequence: CASSEISGSSYNEQFF.

In its sample, this clone was seen once. This sequence joins TRBV5-1 and TRBJ1-4; 8 bases map to TRBD1. With 4 bases clipped from V and 4 bases from J, the junction kept 6 bases outside the gene matches. The CDR3 has 15 residues. CDR1 is SGHRS, CDR2 YFSETQ, per germline. The CDR3 nucleotides read TGCGCCAGCAGCGTGGGACAGGCTCTTAATGAAAAACTGTTTTTT. Translating gives CASSVGQALNEKLFF.

This chain connects TRBV27 to TRBJ2-7; TRBD1 aligns across 8 bases. CDR3 size: 15 residues. Losses at the gene ends were 6 bases for V and 3 bases for J; bases not matched to a gene: 10. Germline V lookup: CDR1 MNHEY, CDR2 SMNVEV (reference sequence). In DNA, the CDR3 is TGTGCCAGCAGGCAGGGGGCGTACATTGGCTACGAGCAGTACTTC. It codes for CASRQGAYIGYEQYF.

CDR3 DNA: TGTGCCTGGAAGGGCGGCCAGGGGGAGACCCAGTACTTC. Translating gives CAWKGGQGETQYF. V gene TRBV30 combines with J gene TRBJ2-5, with D possibly being TRBD1 (6 bases). The CDR3 totals 13 residues. CDR1 is GTSNPN, CDR2 SVGIG, per germline (reference sequence). Trimming cost V 4 bases and J 5 bases, with 14 bases left between them.

The chain combines TRBV5-4 with TRBJ2-5; no clear D gene. Germline V gene data show CDR1 as SGHNT and CDR2 as YYREEE (reference sequence). Trimming took off 1 base at V and 1 base at J, with 8 bases between the two ends. This CDR3 is built from 14 residues. In DNA, the CDR3 is TGTGCCAGCAGCTTGTTAAGCTTCCAAGAGACCCAGTACTTC. Protein: CASSLLSFQETQYF.